These 25 T cell receptor beta chains share one sample of origin, sequenced in a study of cytomegalovirus exposure and HLA in healthy donors. PCR employed 60 Vbeta and 13 Jbeta primers. The protocol was immunoSEQ multiplex PCR, while the TCRdb copy is restricted to in-frame clones and leaves out a portion. Here the sample spans over 100,000 clones, around 80% being singletons. The material sequenced was PBMCs. The receptors derive from a man under 40 in good health and CMV-seropositive.

The V call is TRBV28, the J call TRBJ1-5; no definite D call. The CDR3 is made up of 13 amino acids. The germline V gene has CDR1 MDHEN and CDR2 SYDVKM. V was cut by 3 bases and J by 6 bases, with 9 bases left in between. CDR3 region: CASSLRFTQPQHF. In nucleotides, the CDR3 is TGTGCCAGCAGTTTGAGGTTCACTCAGCCCCAGCATTTT.

This clone showed up many times. The gene calls are TRBV6-1 and TRBJ2-7, with TRBD1 as a possible D gene (5 bases). This CDR3 is built from 13 residues. The germline gives CDR1 MNHNS, CDR2 SASEGT. The V end lost 6 bases, the J end lost 3 bases, and 12 bases lay between the germline ends. The CDR3 here is CASSGQRIYEQYF. The CDR3, as DNA: TGTGCCAGCAGCGGACAACGAATCTACGAGCAGTACTTC.

The V gene is TRBV5-4, the J gene TRBJ2-5; tentatively, D is TRBD2 (5 bases). The end of the DNA aligns better with TRBJ2-7, so the J call may be wrong. This CDR3 has 15 residues. Germline V lookup: CDR1 SGHNT, CDR2 YYREEE (reference sequence). The CDR3 here is CASSHGGPQRYEQYF. In DNA form, the CDR3 reads TGTGCCAGTTCCCACGGCGGGCCTCAACGCTACGAGCAGTACTTC.

This sequence joins TRBV6-1 and TRBJ2-7, with 8 nucleotides matching TRBD2. Germline V CDR1 and CDR2: MNHNS, SASEGT. The CDR3 length is 13 residues. V gave up 6 bases and J gave up 5 bases; unmatched junction bases: 6. DNA for the CDR3: TGTGCCAGCAGACCGACTAGCGTACACGAGCAGTACTTC. The encoded protein is CASRPTSVHEQYF.

The V call is TRBV4-2, the J call TRBJ2-2, with 7 bases aligning to TRBD2. The CDR3 has 16 residues. The V gene's germline CDR1 is LGHNA and CDR2 YNFKEQ. V dropped 1 base and J dropped 0; count of bases not matched to a gene: 2. CDR3 sequence (DNA): TGTGCCAGCAGCCAAGGCCGGGGGGCGAACACCGGGGAGCTGTTTTTT. This translates into CASSQGRGANTGELFF.

The J gene is TRBJ2-1, the V gene TRBV18; the match to TRBD2 covers 12 bases. Germline V CDR1 and CDR2: KGHSH, LQKENI. The ends lost 3 bases at V and 9 bases at J; junction bases unmatched: 9. The CDR3 is 16 amino acids. The CDR3 nucleotides read TGTGCCAGCTCACCGCTAGCGGGGGGGGCTAACGGTGAGCAGTTCTTC. Protein product: CASSPLAGGANGEQFF.

The genes are TRBV7-2 and TRBJ1-1; TRBD1 is a possible D gene (5 bases). The CDR3 has 19 amino acids. Germline assignment: CDR1 SGHTA and CDR2 FQGNSA. The V end was cut by 3 bases, the J end by 0 bases, with 23 bases between. DNA of the CDR3: TGTGCCAGCAGCTTTTCCCAGTCGGGGGTAAAATTTCTGAACACTGAAGCTTTCTTT. Translation gives CASSFSQSGVKFLNTEAFF. Using reference TRBV7-2 and TRBJ1-1 for the parts outside the CDR3, the full variable domain is GAGVSQSPSNKVTEKGKDVELRCDPISGHTALYWYRQSLGQGLEFLIYFQGNSAPDKSGLPSDRFSAERTGGSVSTLTIQRTQQEDSAVYLCASSFSQSGVKFLNTEAFFGQGTRLTVV.

The V call is TRBV5-4, the J call TRBJ2-1; TRBD1 matches at 7 bases. V was pared by 2 bases and J by 5 bases, with 7 bases of the junction left unmatched. The CDR3 is 15 residues long. The germline CDR1 and CDR2 sequences are SGHNT and YYREEE (reference sequence). The CDR3 coding sequence is TGTGCCAGCAGCTTTCAGACAGGGATTCACAATGAGCAGTTCTTC. As protein: CASSFQTGIHNEQFF.

The chain recombines TRBV6-1 with TRBJ2-3; D is perhaps TRBD2 (5 bases). Trimming shortened V by 6 bases and J by 5 bases, and 12 bases separated the two germline ends. The CDR3 has 13 residues. Germline V CDR1 and CDR2: MNHNS, SASEGT. The CDR3 loop reads CASRFEGGDTQYF. The CDR3 DNA follows: TGTGCCAGCAGGTTTGAAGGAGGAGATACGCAGTATTTT.

The gene calls are TRBV5-1 and TRBJ2-2; a possible D gene is TRBD1 (6 bases). The CDR3 runs 14 residues. V dropped 0 bases and J dropped 7 bases, with 10 bases sitting between them. Germline assignment: CDR1 SGHRS and CDR2 YFSETQ. In nucleotides, the CDR3 is TGCGCCAGCAGCTTGGGGCCGACAGGCGGGGAGCTGTTTTTT. It is translated as CASSLGPTGGELFF.

This clone was observed a few times. The genes are TRBV6-5 and TRBJ1-2; no clear D. The V gene's germline CDR1 is MNHEY and CDR2 SVGAGI. The CDR3 extends over 15 amino acids. V was shortened by 0 bases and J by 4 bases, with 12 bases between the two germline ends. CDR3 loop: CASSYSSEAGYGYTF. The CDR3, as DNA: TGTGCCAGCAGTTACTCCTCGGAGGCAGGCTATGGCTACACCTTC.

The rearrangement joins TRBV6-1 to TRBJ1-2; the D is unclear. This CDR3 has 14 amino acids. Trimming took 1 base from V and 0 from J, leaving 6 bases between them. CDR1 is MNHNS and CDR2 is SASEGT in the germline V gene. The CDR3 coding sequence is TGTGCCAGCAGTGAAGTCAACACTAACTATGGCTACACCTTC. Translated: CASSEVNTNYGYTF.

This clone came up a few times. The chain carries TRBV5-6 and TRBJ2-5; TRBD1 matches at 7 bases. This CDR3 has 15 amino acids. CDR1 SGHDT and CDR2 YYEEEE come from the germline V gene. Germline trimming cut 5 bases from V and 3 bases from J; bases unmatched to any gene: 10. CDR3 sequence reads: CASSYITGAEETQYF. The CDR3 nucleotides are TGTGCCAGCAGTTATATTACAGGGGCCGAAGAGACCCAGTACTTC.

The V gene is TRBV28, the J gene TRBJ1-2; 9 bases line up with TRBD1. J was trimmed by 7 bases and V by 7 bases; bases with no gene match: 13. Germline CDR1 MDHEN, CDR2 SYDVKM. CDR3 size: 15 residues. The CDR3 DNA is TGTGCCAGCAACTTAGACGGGACAGGGAGTCCTGGCTACACCTTC. It specifies CASNLDGTGSPGYTF.

The chain has TRBV19 and TRBJ1-4; 10 bases map to TRBD1. Germline V gives CDR1 LNHDA, CDR2 SQIVND (reference sequence). V was clipped by 5 bases and J by 7 bases; unmatched bases: 4. This CDR3 region has 14 residues. CDR3 residues: CASSETGGFEKLFF. The CDR3 region has the DNA TGTGCCAGTAGTGAGACAGGGGGCTTTGAAAAACTGTTTTTT.

This clone was seen a handful of times. This same CDR3 is encoded by further DNA sequences in the sample. This rearrangement joins TRBV2 to TRBJ2-1; D is uncertain. Germline V gene sequence: CDR1 SNHLY, CDR2 FYNNEI. Trimming removed 2 bases at V and 0 bases at J, with 8 bases between. This CDR3 region has 15 residues. The CDR3 DNA is TGTGCCAGCAGTGAAACTCAGGACTCCTACAATGAGCAGTTCTTC. It is translated as CASSETQDSYNEQFF.

In this sample, this clone turned up a few times. The chain carries TRBV4-2 and TRBJ1-5; 8 bases agree with TRBD1. The CDR3 length is 16 residues. Unmatched junction bases numbered 9, after V lost 5 bases and J lost 3 bases. Germline CDR1 and CDR2: LGHNA and YNFKEQ. The CDR3 region has the DNA TGTGCCAGCAGCAATCACAGGGGGGCCTTCAATCAGCCCCAGCATTTT. Amino acids: CASSNHRGAFNQPQHF.

The V and J genes are TRBV4-3 and TRBJ2-3; D gene ambiguous. The germline V and J ends were trimmed by 0 bases and 0 bases, with 7 bases remaining between them. The CDR3 has 15 amino acids. Germline CDR1 and CDR2: LGHNA and YSLEER. CDR3 residues: CASSQDELSTDTQYF. The CDR3 nucleotides read TGCGCCAGCAGCCAAGACGAACTAAGCACAGATACGCAGTATTTT.

The rearrangement links TRBV28 to TRBJ2-2; TRBD2 aligns across 11 bases. CDR1 is MDHEN and CDR2 is SYDVKM in the germline V gene. CDR3 length: 16 amino acids. With V trimmed by 6 bases and J by 0 bases, 3 bases remained unmatched. The CDR3 loop reads CASSLTSGTNTGELFF. As DNA, the CDR3 is TGTGCCAGCAGCCTGACTAGCGGGACGAACACCGGGGAGCTGTTTTTT.

This chain connects TRBV6-1 to TRBJ1-5; 7 positions match TRBD1. V was clipped by 8 bases and J by 5 bases; unmatched bases: 9. Germline CDR1 and CDR2: MNHNS and SASEGT. The CDR3 contains 14 residues. CDR3 sequence reads: CASYGTVQDQPQHF. DNA for the CDR3: TGTGCCAGCTACGGGACAGTGCAGGATCAGCCCCAGCATTTT.

V is TRBV5-1 and J is TRBJ2-3; 15 nucleotides agree with TRBD2. J was trimmed by 4 bases and V by 2 bases; bases with no gene match: 5. There are 17 residues in the CDR3. From germline, CDR1 is SGHRS and CDR2 YFSETQ. CDR3 sequence (DNA): TGCGCCAGCAGCTTTGTAGGGACTAGCGGGGGGCCAGATACGCAGTATTTT. Protein sequence: CASSFVGTSGGPDTQYF.

The sample holds a few counts of this clone. CDR3 in DNA: TGTGCCAGCAGCCCGGAGACAGGGGGGACTGAAGCTTTCTTT. The encoded protein is CASSPETGGTEAFF. The chain recombines TRBV5-4 with TRBJ1-1; 9 bases are a match to TRBD1. Germline loops: CDR1 SGHNT, CDR2 YYREEE (reference sequence). This CDR3 is 14 amino acids long. V gave up 4 bases and J gave up 5 bases; unmatched junction bases: 6.

The chain carries TRBV5-3 and TRBJ1-1; 10 positions agree with TRBD1. TRBV5-3 is flagged as an ORF with uncertain function. With 3 bases clipped from V and 1 base from J, the junction kept 15 bases outside the gene matches. The CDR3 sequence is 19 residues long. CDR3 protein: CARSSTVPGQGNPNTEAFF. The CDR3 DNA reads TGTGCCAGAAGCTCTACGGTACCGGGACAGGGGAACCCGAACACTGAAGCTTTCTTT.

The chain joins TRBV9 to TRBJ2-5; perhaps TRBD2 as D (6 bases). Trimming shortened V by 0 bases and J by 1 base, and 16 bases separated the two germline ends. The length of the CDR3 is 17 residues. From germline, CDR1 is SGDLS and CDR2 YYNGEE. CDR3 region: CASSVEPQLAGQETQYF. Here the CDR3 DNA reads TGTGCCAGCAGCGTAGAACCCCAACTAGCTGGCCAAGAGACCCAGTACTTC.

V is TRBV28 and J is TRBJ1-1; maybe TRBD1 (5 bases). The CDR3 is made up of 14 amino acids. Between the trimmed V and J ends, which lost 2 bases and 7 bases, there was a span of 14 bases. Per the germline V gene, CDR1 is MDHEN and CDR2 is SYDVKM. The CDR3 DNA is TGTGCCAGCAGTTTACCCGGGGGGAATAGTGAAGCTTTCTTT. It translates to CASSLPGGNSEAFF.